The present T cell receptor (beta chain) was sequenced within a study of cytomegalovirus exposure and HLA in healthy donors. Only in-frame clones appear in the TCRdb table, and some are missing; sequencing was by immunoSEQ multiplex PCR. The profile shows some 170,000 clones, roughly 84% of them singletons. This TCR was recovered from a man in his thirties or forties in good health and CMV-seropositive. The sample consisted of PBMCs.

The CDR3 reads CATSRDPGGSGNTIYF. In nucleotides, the CDR3 is TGTGCCACCAGCAGAGATCCAGGGGGCTCTGGAAACACCATATATTTT. The chain links TRBV15 to TRBJ1-3; 7 bases agree with TRBD1. Germline CDR1 reads LNHNV; CDR2 reads YYDKDF (reference sequence). The J segment lost 0 bases and the V segment lost 0 bases, leaving 2 bases of the junction unmatched. This CDR3 has 16 amino acids.